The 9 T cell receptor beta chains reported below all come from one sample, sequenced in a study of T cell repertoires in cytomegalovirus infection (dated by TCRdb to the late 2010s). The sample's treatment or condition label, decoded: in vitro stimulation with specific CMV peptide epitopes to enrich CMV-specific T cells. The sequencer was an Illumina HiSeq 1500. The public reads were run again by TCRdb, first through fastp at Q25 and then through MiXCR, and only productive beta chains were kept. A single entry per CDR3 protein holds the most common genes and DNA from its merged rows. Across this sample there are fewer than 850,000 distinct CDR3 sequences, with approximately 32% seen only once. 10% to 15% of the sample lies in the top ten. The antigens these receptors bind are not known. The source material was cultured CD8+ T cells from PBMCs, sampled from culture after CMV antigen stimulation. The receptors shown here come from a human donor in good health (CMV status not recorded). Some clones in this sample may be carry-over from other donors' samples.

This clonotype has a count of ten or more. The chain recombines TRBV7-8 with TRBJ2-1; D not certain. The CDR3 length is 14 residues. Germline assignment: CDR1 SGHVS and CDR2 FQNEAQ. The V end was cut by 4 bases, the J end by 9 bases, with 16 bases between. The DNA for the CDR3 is TGTGCCAGCAGCTCCCGACCCTCGCCGGGTGAGCAGTTCTTC. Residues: CASSSRPSPGEQFF.

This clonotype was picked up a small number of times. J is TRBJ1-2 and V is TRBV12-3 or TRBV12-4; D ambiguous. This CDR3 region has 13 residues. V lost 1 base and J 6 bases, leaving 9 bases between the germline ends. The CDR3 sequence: CASSLGRVNGYTF. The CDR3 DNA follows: TGTGCCAGCAGTTTAGGGAGGGTAAATGGCTACACCTTC.

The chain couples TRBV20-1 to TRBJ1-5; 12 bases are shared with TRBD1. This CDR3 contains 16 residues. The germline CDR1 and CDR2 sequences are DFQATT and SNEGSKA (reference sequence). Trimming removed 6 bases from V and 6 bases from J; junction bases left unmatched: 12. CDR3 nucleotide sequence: TGCAGTGCCAAAGGGACAGGGGGCGGTTGGACTCAGCCCCAGCATTTT. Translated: CSAKGTGGGWTQPQHF.

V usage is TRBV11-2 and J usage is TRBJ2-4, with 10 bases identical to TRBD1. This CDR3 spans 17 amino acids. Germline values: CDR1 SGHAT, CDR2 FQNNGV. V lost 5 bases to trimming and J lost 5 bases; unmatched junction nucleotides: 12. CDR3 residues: CASSPRAGTGVENIQYF. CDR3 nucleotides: TGTGCCAGCAGCCCACGAGCCGGGACAGGGGTTGAAAACATTCAGTACTTC. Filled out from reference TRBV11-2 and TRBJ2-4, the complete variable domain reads EAGVAQSPRYKIIEKRQSVAFWCNPISGHATLYWYQQILGQGPKLLIQFQNNGVVDDSQLPKDRFSAERLKGVDSTLKIQPAKLEDSAVYLCASSPRAGTGVENIQYFGAGTRLSVL.

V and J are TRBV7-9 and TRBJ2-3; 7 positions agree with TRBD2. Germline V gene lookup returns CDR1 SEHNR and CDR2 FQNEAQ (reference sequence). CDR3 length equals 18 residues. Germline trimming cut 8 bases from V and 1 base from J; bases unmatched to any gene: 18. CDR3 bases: TGTGCCAGCTCCCAATGGGGGAGTACGGGGGGTCGCACAGATACGCAGTATTTT. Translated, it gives CASSQWGSTGGRTDTQYF.

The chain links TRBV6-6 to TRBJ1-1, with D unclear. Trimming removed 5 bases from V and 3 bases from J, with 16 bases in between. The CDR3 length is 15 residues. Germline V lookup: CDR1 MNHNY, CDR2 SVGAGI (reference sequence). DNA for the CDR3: TGTGCCAGCAGTGTGCAGACACTTGAATACACTGAAGCTTTCTTT. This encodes CASSVQTLEYTEAFF.

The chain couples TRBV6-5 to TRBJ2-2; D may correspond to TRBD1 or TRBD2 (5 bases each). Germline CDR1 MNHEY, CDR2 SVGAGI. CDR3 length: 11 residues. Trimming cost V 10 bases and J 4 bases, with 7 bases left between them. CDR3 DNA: TGTGCCACCGGGACCACCGGGGAGCTGTTTTTT. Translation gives CATGTTGELFF.

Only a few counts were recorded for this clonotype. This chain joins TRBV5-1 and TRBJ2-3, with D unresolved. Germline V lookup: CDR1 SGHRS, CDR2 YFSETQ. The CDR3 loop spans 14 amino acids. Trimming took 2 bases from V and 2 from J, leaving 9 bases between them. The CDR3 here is CASSFSHLTDTQYF. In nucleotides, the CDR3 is TGCGCCAGCAGCTTTAGCCATCTCACAGATACGCAGTATTTT. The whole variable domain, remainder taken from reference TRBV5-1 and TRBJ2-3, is KAGVTQTPRYLIKTRGQQVTLSCSPISGHRSVSWYQQTPGQGLQFLFEYFSETQRNKGNFPGRFSGRQFSNSRSEMNVSTLELGDSALYLCASSFSHLTDTQYFGPGTRLTVL.

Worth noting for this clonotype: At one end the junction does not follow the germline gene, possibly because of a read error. This CDR3 is CASSLAGGAYNQPRHF. The CDR3, as DNA: TGTGCCAGCAGTCTAGCTGGGGGGGCCTACAATCAGCCCCGGCATTTT. This chain connects TRBV27 to TRBJ1-5; weak D call: TRBD1 (6 bases). The CDR3 has 16 amino acids. CDR1 and CDR2 from the germline V gene are MNHEY and SMNVEV (reference sequence).